The source of this TCR beta chain is a study of T cell responses to AZD1222 COVID-19 vaccine. General study points: At baseline, seropositivity was found in only 5 to 7 AZD1222 recipients. Increased Spike-specific TCR breadth and depth were observed after two AZD1222 doses.

The method was immunoSEQ multiplex PCR; TCRdb's version includes in-frame clones alone and lacks a portion of them. The repertoire holds fewer than 300,000 clones, with about 92% as singletons. This clone was detected only once. What it binds is not known. The source material was peripheral blood, sampled on day 0 of AZD1222 vaccination. The clonotype comes from an adult in good health.

CDR3 sequence reads: CASSATGTGWLRTEAFF. DNA for the CDR3: TGTGCCAGCAGCGCAACCGGGACAGGGTGGTTGCGCACTGAAGCTTTCTTT. The chain is built from TRBV7-9 and TRBJ1-1; 9 bases are shared with TRBD1. Germline CDR1 SEHNR, CDR2 FQNEAQ (reference sequence). With 5 bases clipped from V and 4 bases from J, the junction kept 14 bases outside the gene matches. The CDR3 spans 17 residues.